This is a list of T cell receptor beta chains from one sample in a study of shared T cell receptors in the human thymus. TCRdb's copy holds only in-frame clones and misses some; the assay was immunoSEQ multiplex PCR. The profile shows about 380,000 clones, 95% of them singletons. The sample consisted of thymocytes. The source of these receptors is a human donor. CDR3s include the opening cysteine and the closing phenylalanine or tryptophan. D genes are given only for firm matches. Size values are once, few and many counts, or a class for expanded clones, and some rows have none.

v_gene	abundance	j_gene	d_gene	CDR3aa	CDR3nt
TRBV19	.	TRBJ1-3	.	CASSTRRSGVGNTIYF	TGTGCCAGTAGTACCCGGAGATCAGGGGTAGGAAACACCATATATTTT
TRBV13	.	TRBJ2-1	TRBD1	CASSFHRGLGNEQFF	TGTGCCAGCAGCTTTCACAGGGGGCTAGGGAATGAGCAGTTCTTC
TRBV7-3	.	TRBJ2-3	.	CASSLSGYSTDTQYF	TGTGCCAGCAGCTTAAGCGGGTACAGCACAGATACGCAGTATTTT
TRBV6-1	.	TRBJ1-3	TRBD1	CASTRQGTSGNTIYF	TGTGCCAGCACCCGACAGGGTACATCTGGAAACACCATATATTTT
TRBV4-1	once	TRBJ2-1	TRBD2	CASSQETPSGHEVDNEQFF	TGCGCCAGCAGCCAAGAAACGCCTAGCGGCCATGAGGTAGACAATGAGCAGTTCTTC
TRBV10-3	.	TRBJ2-5	.	CAISQGYQETQYF	TGTGCCATCAGTCAGGGGTACCAAGAGACCCAGTACTTC
TRBV18	.	TRBJ2-2	.	CASSQVGSGELFF	TGTGCCAGCTCACAGGTCGGGTCCGGGGAGCTGTTTTTT
TRBV11-2	.	TRBJ2-2	.	CASSNISPSGELFF	TGTGCCAGCAGCAATATTTCCCCCAGCGGGGAGCTGTTTTTT
TRBV28	few	TRBJ2-5	.	CASTTYIREVETQYF	TGTGCCAGCACAACCTATATCAGGGAGGTGGAGACCCAGTACTTC
TRBV19	.	TRBJ2-7	TRBD2	CASIGTSGRGEQYF	TGTGCCAGTATTGGGACTAGCGGGAGAGGCGAGCAGTACTTC
TRBV7-2	.	TRBJ2-4	TRBD2	CASSLVGRLAGVAKNIQYF	TGTGCCAGCAGCTTAGTTGGTAGGCTAGCGGGCGTAGCCAAAAACATTCAGTACTTC
TRBV28	few	TRBJ2-7	.	CASSYGTWDGEQYF	TGTGCCAGCAGTTATGGGACTTGGGACGGCGAGCAGTACTTC
TRBV4-3	once	TRBJ2-6	.	CASSQDSERLPSGANVLTF	TGCGCCAGCAGCCAAGACTCTGAGCGGCTCCCCTCTGGGGCCAACGTCCTGACTTTC
TRBV28	.	TRBJ2-7	.	CASSLIQEGNEQYF	TGTGCCAGCAGTTTAATACAGGAGGGGAACGAGCAGTACTTC
TRBV18	.	TRBJ2-4	.	CASSSDGFLAKNIQYF	TGTGCCAGCTCATCGGACGGTTTTCTAGCCAAAAACATTCAGTACTTC
TRBV27	.	TRBJ2-5	TRBD2	CASSFAGGGYYF	TGTGCCAGCAGTTTTGCTGGCGGGGGGTACTACTTC
TRBV28	.	TRBJ2-5	.	CASSLLPPVGQETQYF	TGTGCCAGCAGTTTATTACCTCCGGTCGGCCAAGAGACCCAGTACTTC
TRBV28	.	TRBJ2-7	.	CASSPIGPYEQYF	TGTGCCAGCAGCCCAATAGGACCCTACGAGCAGTACTTC
TRBV11-3	once	TRBJ1-5	.	CASSSTGPRPQHF	TGTGCCAGCAGCTCAACAGGGCCGAGGCCCCAGCATTTT
TRBV29-1	.	TRBJ1-2	.	CSAGERTYYYGYTF	TGCAGCGCCGGGGAGAGAACCTATTACTATGGCTACACCTTC
TRBV27	.	TRBJ2-7	TRBD2	CASSLSWDGLAGVLSYEQYF	TGTGCCAGCAGTTTATCTTGGGACGGACTAGCGGGAGTCCTGTCCTACGAGCAGTACTTC
TRBV20-1	.	TRBJ2-2	.	CSGRNTGELFF	TGCAGCGGACGTAACACCGGGGAGCTGTTTTTT
TRBV6-1	.	TRBJ1-1	.	CASSEIIFGPIYTEAFF	TGTGCCAGCAGTGAAATTATTTTTGGACCGATCTACACTGAAGCTTTCTTT
TRBV7-8	.	TRBJ1-5	TRBD1	CASSCEQGAYSNQPQHF	TGTGCCAGCAGCTGCGAACAGGGGGCATATAGCAATCAGCCCCAGCATTTT
TRBV27	.	TRBJ2-5	.	CASSLKPPGSETQYF	TGTGCCAGCAGTTTAAAACCCCCTGGGTCAGAGACCCAGTACTTC
TRBV30	.	TRBJ2-7	TRBD2	CAWKGLALYEQYF	TGTGCCTGGAAGGGACTAGCGTTATACGAGCAGTACTTC
TRBV7-2	.	TRBJ2-3	.	CASSLDLQDRSSSTDTQYF	TGTGCCAGCAGCTTAGACCTTCAGGACCGATCCTCTAGCACAGATACGCAGTATTTT
TRBV14	.	TRBJ1-3	.	CASSQDPRASSGNTIYF	TGTGCCAGCAGCCAAGATCCCCGGGCCTCCTCTGGAAACACCATATATTTT
TRBV28	.	TRBJ1-1	.	CASSKGDIREDTEAFF	TGTGCCAGCAGTAAGGGGGACATTAGGGAGGACACTGAAGCTTTCTTT
TRBV28	.	TRBJ1-5	TRBD1	CASSTGVGRGILGCNQPQHF	TGTGCCAGCTCTACAGGGGTGGGGAGGGGGATATTAGGGTGCAATCAGCCCCAGCATTTT
TRBV27	.	TRBJ1-1	.	CASNDRLGTEAFF	TGTGCCAGCAACGACAGGCTCGGCACTGAAGCTTTCTTT
TRBV23-1	.	TRBJ2-7	TRBD1	CASSQYDGPGTGSEQYF	TGCGCCAGCAGTCAATACGACGGACCCGGGACAGGGAGCGAGCAGTACTTC
TRBV28	few	TRBJ1-2	.	CASSFRWRINYGYTF	TGTGCCAGCAGTTTTCGTTGGCGGATTAACTATGGCTACACCTTC
TRBV2	.	TRBJ1-1	TRBD1	CASRTQGVNTEAFF	TGTGCCAGCAGAACACAGGGGGTGAACACTGAAGCTTTCTTT
TRBV28	once	TRBJ2-1	.	CASSTLDRWPVNEQFF	TGTGCCAGCAGTACACTCGATCGCTGGCCGGTCAATGAGCAGTTCTTC
TRBV14	.	TRBJ2-2	TRBD2	CASLLAEANTGELFF	TGTGCCAGCTTACTAGCGGAAGCGAACACCGGGGAGCTGTTTTTT
TRBV10-2	.	TRBJ1-1	.	CASGFRDTRRLMNTEAFF	TGCGCCAGCGGGTTCCGGGACACGCGCAGGCTCATGAACACTGAAGCTTTCTTT
TRBV27	.	TRBJ1-2	TRBD1	CASSASGQGNGYTF	TGTGCCAGCAGTGCGTCGGGACAGGGGAATGGCTACACCTTC
TRBV7-6	.	TRBJ2-3	TRBD2	CASSLGVAGVTDTQYF	TGTGCCAGCAGCTTAGGGGTAGCGGGTGTCACAGATACGCAGTATTTT
TRBV6-1	.	TRBJ1-1	.	CASSERGDLSEAFF	TGTGCCAGCAGTGAACGGGGGGATCTATCTGAAGCTTTCTTT
TRBV7-5	.	TRBJ1-2	.	CARSPTDSFNYGYTF	TGTGCCAGAAGCCCAACGGACTCCTTTAACTATGGCTACACCTTC
TRBV7-3	.	TRBJ1-3	.	CASSWDDRAGNTIYF	TGTGCCAGCAGCTGGGACGACAGAGCTGGAAACACCATATATTTT
TRBV2	.	TRBJ2-1	TRBD2	CASRGFGTSGRLPNEQFF	TGTGCCAGCAGGGGATTTGGGACTAGCGGGAGATTACCGAATGAGCAGTTCTTC
TRBV9	.	TRBJ2-2	TRBD2	CASRASGRFGGELFF	TGTGCCAGCAGGGCTAGCGGGAGGTTTGGCGGGGAGCTGTTTTTT
TRBV6-5	once	TRBJ2-1	TRBD2	CASSSPVASGRHEQFF	TGTGCCAGCAGTTCCCCGGTGGCTAGCGGGAGGCATGAGCAGTTCTTC